This TCR beta chain comes out of a study of T cell clones after liver transplantation. Using immunoSEQ multiplex PCR, the repertoire was profiled, and TCRdb retains in-frame clones only, with some absent. Among 55,000 to 75,000 clones listed, 70% to 80% were seen once. In this sample, this clone turned up once. Sorting of unstimulated PBMCs yielded separate CD3+CD4+ and CD3+CD8+ fractions. The source is a human patient who received a liver transplant. Some T cells may be supplied by the graft donor. The sequences come from CD4+ T cells from blood, collected at the approximately 16-month timepoint.

The CDR3 loop is CASSPIPGQSEQYF. CDR3 sequence (DNA): TGTGCCAGCAGCCCAATTCCGGGACAGTCTGAGCAGTACTTC. The chain couples TRBV7-2 to TRBJ2-7; 7 bases align to TRBD1. Unmatched junction bases numbered 11, after V lost 5 bases and J lost 7 bases. CDR3 size: 14 residues. CDR1 SGHTA and CDR2 FQGNSA come from the germline V gene.